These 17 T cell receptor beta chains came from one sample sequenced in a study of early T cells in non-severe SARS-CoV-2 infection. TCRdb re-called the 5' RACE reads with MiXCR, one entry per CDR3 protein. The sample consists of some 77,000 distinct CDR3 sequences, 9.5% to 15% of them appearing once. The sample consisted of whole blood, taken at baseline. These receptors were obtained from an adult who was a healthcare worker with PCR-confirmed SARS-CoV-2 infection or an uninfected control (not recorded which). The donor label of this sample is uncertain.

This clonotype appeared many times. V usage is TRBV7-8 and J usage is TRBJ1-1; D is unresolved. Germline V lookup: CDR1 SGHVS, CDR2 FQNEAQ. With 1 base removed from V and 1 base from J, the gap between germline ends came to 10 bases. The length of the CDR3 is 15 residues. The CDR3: CASSLVSGTNTEAFF. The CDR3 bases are TGTGCCAGCAGCTTAGTTTCGGGTACGAACACTGAAGCTTTCTTT.

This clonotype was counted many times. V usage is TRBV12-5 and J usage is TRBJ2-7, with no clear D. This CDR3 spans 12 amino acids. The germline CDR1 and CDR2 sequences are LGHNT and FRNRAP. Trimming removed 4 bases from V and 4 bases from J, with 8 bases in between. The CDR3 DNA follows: TGTGCTAGTGGTTCCTCGACATACGAGCAGTACTTC. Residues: CASGSSTYEQYF. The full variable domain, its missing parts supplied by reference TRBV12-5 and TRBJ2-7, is DARVTQTPRHKVTEMGQEVTMRCQPILGHNTVFWYRQTMMQGLELLAYFRNRAPLDDSGMPKDRFSAEMPDATLATLKIQPSEPRDSAVYFCASGSSTYEQYFGPGTRLTVT.

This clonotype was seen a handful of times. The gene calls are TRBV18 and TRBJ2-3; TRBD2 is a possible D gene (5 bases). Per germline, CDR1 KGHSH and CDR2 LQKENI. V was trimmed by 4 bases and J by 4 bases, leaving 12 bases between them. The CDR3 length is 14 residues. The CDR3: CASSRAGDPDTQYF. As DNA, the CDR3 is TGTGCCAGCTCACGGGCCGGGGATCCAGATACGCAGTATTTT.

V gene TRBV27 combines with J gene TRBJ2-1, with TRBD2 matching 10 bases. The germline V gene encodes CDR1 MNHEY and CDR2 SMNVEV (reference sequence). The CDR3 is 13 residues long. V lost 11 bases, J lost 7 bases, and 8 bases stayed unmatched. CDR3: CAARGLAANEQFF. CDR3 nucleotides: TGTGCCGCGAGAGGACTAGCGGCAAATGAGCAGTTCTTC.

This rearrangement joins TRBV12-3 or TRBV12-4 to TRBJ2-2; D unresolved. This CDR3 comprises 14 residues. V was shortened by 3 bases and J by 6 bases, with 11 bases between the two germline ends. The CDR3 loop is CASSFPEWAGELFF. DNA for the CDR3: TGTGCCAGCAGTTTCCCCGAGTGGGCCGGGGAGCTGTTTTTT.

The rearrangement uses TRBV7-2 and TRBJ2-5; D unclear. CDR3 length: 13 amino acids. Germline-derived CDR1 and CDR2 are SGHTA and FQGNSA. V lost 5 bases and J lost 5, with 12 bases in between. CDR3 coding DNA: TGTGCCAGCAGCCCAGCCGGAGTCGAGACCCAGTACTTC. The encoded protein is CASSPAGVETQYF.

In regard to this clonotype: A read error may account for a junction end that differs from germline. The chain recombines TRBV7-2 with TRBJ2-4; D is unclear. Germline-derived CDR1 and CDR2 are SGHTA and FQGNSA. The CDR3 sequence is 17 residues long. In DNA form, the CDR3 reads TGTGTCAGCAGCTTAGTCGTAGGGAATGGGGCCAAAAACATTCAGTACTTC. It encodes CVSSLVVGNGAKNIQYF.

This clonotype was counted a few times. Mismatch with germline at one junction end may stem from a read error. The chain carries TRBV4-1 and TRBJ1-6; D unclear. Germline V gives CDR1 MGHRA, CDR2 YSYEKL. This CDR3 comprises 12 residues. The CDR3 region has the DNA TGCGCCAGCAGCCAAAAGAGTAGCCGGGCGAACTTT. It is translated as CASSQKSSRANF.

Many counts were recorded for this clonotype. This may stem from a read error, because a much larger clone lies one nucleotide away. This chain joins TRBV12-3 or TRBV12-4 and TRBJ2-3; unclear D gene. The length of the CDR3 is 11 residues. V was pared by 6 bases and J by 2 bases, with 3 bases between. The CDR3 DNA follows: TGTGCCAGCAGATACACAGATACGCAGTATTTT. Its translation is CASRYTDTQYF.

CDR3 amino acids: CASSPSGTGGYNEQFF. The CDR3, as DNA: TGTGCCAGCAGCCCTAGCGGGACAGGGGGCTACAATGAGCAGTTCTTC. V gene TRBV7-3 combines with J gene TRBJ2-1; the match to TRBD1 covers 11 bases. V lost 5 bases to trimming and J lost 3 bases; unmatched junction nucleotides: 6. This CDR3 has 16 residues. The germline V gene has CDR1 SGHTA and CDR2 FQGTGA. The full variable domain, in which reference TRBV7-3 and TRBJ2-1 provide the parts outside the CDR3, is GAGVSQTPSNKVTEKGKYVELRCDPISGHTALYWYRQSLGQGPEFLIYFQGTGAADDSGLPNDRFFAVRPEGSVSTLKIQRTERGDSAVYLCASSPSGTGGYNEQFFGPGTRLTVL.

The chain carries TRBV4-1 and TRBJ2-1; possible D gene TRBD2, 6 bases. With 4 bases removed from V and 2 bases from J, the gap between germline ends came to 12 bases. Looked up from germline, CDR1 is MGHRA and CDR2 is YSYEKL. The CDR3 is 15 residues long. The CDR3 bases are TGCGCCAGCAGCCGTGAGGGACTCGCCTACAATGAGCAGTTCTTC. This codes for CASSREGLAYNEQFF.

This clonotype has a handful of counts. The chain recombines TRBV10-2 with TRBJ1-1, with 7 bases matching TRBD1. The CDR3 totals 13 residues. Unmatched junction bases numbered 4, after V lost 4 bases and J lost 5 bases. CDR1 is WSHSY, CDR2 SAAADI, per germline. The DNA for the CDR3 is TGCGCCAGCAGTGTTGAGGGGGCGACTGAAGCTTTCTTT. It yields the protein CASSVEGATEAFF.

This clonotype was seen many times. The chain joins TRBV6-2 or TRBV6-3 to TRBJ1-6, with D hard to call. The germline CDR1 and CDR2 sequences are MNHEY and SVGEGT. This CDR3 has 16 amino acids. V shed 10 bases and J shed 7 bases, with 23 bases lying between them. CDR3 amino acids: CATTTYPPASNSPLHF. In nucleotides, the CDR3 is TGTGCCACCACGACTTACCCCCCGGCGTCGAATTCACCCCTCCACTTT.

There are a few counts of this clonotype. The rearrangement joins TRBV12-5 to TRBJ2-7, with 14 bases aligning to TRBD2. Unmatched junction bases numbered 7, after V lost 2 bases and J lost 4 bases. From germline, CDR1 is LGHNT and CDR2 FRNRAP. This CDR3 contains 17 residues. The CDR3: CASGLPTSGRGRYEQYF. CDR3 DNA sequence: TGTGCTAGTGGTTTGCCGACTAGCGGGAGGGGACGTTACGAGCAGTACTTC.

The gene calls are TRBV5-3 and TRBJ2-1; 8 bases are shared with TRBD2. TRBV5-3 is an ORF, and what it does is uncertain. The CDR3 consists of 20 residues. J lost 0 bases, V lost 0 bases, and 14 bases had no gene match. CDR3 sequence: CARSLEAGGLSDSSYNEQFF. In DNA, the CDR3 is TGTGCCAGAAGCTTGGAGGCGGGAGGCCTCAGCGATAGCTCCTACAATGAGCAGTTCTTC.

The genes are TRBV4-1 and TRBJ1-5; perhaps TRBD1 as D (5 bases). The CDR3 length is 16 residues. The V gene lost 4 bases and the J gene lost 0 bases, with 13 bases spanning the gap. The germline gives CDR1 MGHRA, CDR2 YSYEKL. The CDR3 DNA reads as TGCGCCAGCAGCCCCCGACAGACTAATAGCAATCAGCCCCAGCATTTT. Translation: CASSPRQTNSNQPQHF.

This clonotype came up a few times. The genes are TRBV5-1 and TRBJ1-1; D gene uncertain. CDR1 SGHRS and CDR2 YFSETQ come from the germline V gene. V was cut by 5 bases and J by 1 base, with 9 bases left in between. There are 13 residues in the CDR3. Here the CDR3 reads CASRTTSNTEAFF. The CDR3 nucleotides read TGCGCCAGCAGGACAACCTCGAACACTGAAGCTTTCTTT.